A selection of T cell receptor beta chains follows, all from one sample in a study of blood T cells in healthy people across ages. MiXCR, run by TCRdb on the 5' RACE reads, gives a single entry per CDR3 protein. The sample yields nearly 800,000 distinct CDR3 sequences, 56% seen once. Sequenced material: blood. The source of these receptors is a man aged 40-55 years in good health. The CDR3 runs from the conserved cysteine through the conserved F or W. A D gene is named only where the DNA matches it firmly. Expanded clones are given a class, and other clones once, few, many or no size at all.

CDR3nt: TGTGCCAGCAGCTCAAACAGGGTAGGAAAAACCTCGGATGAAGCTTTCTTT; CDR3aa: CASSSNRVGKTSDEAFF; abundance: NA; v_gene: TRBV7-2; j_gene: TRBJ1-1; d_gene: NA
CDR3nt: TGTGCCAGCAGCCGAGGAGGCCCTACACGCAATCAGCCCCAGCATTTT; CDR3aa: CASSRGGPTRNQPQHF; abundance: once; v_gene: TRBV7-2; j_gene: TRBJ1-5; d_gene: NA
CDR3nt: TGTGCCAGCAGTTCCCCCGGGACTGGAGGCTACACCTTC; CDR3aa: CASSSPGTGGYTF; abundance: few; v_gene: TRBV6-5; j_gene: TRBJ1-2; d_gene: NA
CDR3nt: TGCAGCGTTGTGCTCAGGGTGGGCACTGAAGCTTTCTTT; CDR3aa: CSVVLRVGTEAFF; abundance: few; v_gene: TRBV29-1; j_gene: TRBJ1-1; d_gene: NA
CDR3nt: TGCAGTGCTAGTGGGGACAGGGGGCCTGGGTCACCCCTCCACTTT; CDR3aa: CSASGDRGPGSPLHF; abundance: NA; v_gene: TRBV20-1; j_gene: TRBJ1-6; d_gene: TRBD1
CDR3nt: TGCGCCAGCAGCCAAATTTTGCAGACAACCTATGGCTACACTTTC; CDR3aa: CASSQILQTTYGYTF; abundance: few; v_gene: TRBV4-1; j_gene: TRBJ1-2; d_gene: NA
CDR3nt: TGCAGCGTTGAAGACTCAGTGGGGGGGACAAAGGCCTACGAGCAGTACTTC; CDR3aa: CSVEDSVGGTKAYEQYF; abundance: NA; v_gene: TRBV29-1; j_gene: TRBJ2-7; d_gene: NA
CDR3nt: TGTGCCAGCAGCTGGGACACTAGCGGGGTCGCCGGGAATGAGCAGTTCTTC; CDR3aa: CASSWDTSGVAGNEQFF; abundance: NA; v_gene: TRBV11-2; j_gene: TRBJ2-1; d_gene: TRBD2
CDR3nt: TGCGCCAGCAGCTTGGCCGTACGGGAGTCGGGAGATACGCAGTATTTT; CDR3aa: CASSLAVRESGDTQYF; abundance: few; v_gene: TRBV5-1; j_gene: TRBJ2-3; d_gene: NA
CDR3nt: TGTGCCATCACCGGGACTAGCGGTCACAATGAGCAGTTCTTC; CDR3aa: CAITGTSGHNEQFF; abundance: NA; v_gene: TRBV10-3; j_gene: TRBJ2-1; d_gene: TRBD2
CDR3nt: TGCGCCAGTTTGAGGGGGGGCCTTTTGACAGATACGCAGTATTTT; CDR3aa: CASLRGGLLTDTQYF; abundance: NA; v_gene: TRBV5-1; j_gene: TRBJ2-3; d_gene: NA
CDR3nt: TGCGCCAGCCGACCGGCTACCGGCAGAGATGAAGCTTTCTTT; CDR3aa: CASRPATGRDEAFF; abundance: NA; v_gene: TRBV5-1; j_gene: TRBJ1-1; d_gene: NA
CDR3nt: TGTGCCAGCAGCTTACACAGCTTGAACCGGGATGAGCAGTTCTTC; CDR3aa: CASSLHSLNRDEQFF; abundance: NA; v_gene: TRBV7-3; j_gene: TRBJ2-1; d_gene: NA
CDR3nt: TGCGCCAGCAGCTTGGATAGGTTCAGTAGCACAGATACGCAGTATTTT; CDR3aa: CASSLDRFSSTDTQYF; abundance: NA; v_gene: TRBV5-1; j_gene: TRBJ2-3; d_gene: NA
CDR3nt: TGCAGCGTCGAAACCGGGACAGCCAGAGGCGGGGAGCTGTTTTTT; CDR3aa: CSVETGTARGGELFF; abundance: few; v_gene: TRBV29-1; j_gene: TRBJ2-2; d_gene: TRBD1
CDR3nt: TGTGCCAGCCTAGGAACTAGCGTCCACAATGAGCAGTACTTC; CDR3aa: CASLGTSVHNEQYF; abundance: few; v_gene: TRBV28; j_gene: TRBJ2-7; d_gene: TRBD2
CDR3nt: TGTGCCAGCAGCGTAGGCATAGGGGCGAGCTCCTACGAGCAGTACTTC; CDR3aa: CASSVGIGASSYEQYF; abundance: NA; v_gene: TRBV9; j_gene: TRBJ2-7; d_gene: NA
CDR3nt: TGTGCCAGCAGACCGCACGCAGGCTCTGGGGCCAACGTCCTGACTTTC; CDR3aa: CASRPHAGSGANVLTF; abundance: NA; v_gene: TRBV14; j_gene: TRBJ2-6; d_gene: NA
CDR3nt: TGTGCCAGCAGCCGCTTATCCTACGAGCAGTACTTC; CDR3aa: CASSRLSYEQYF; abundance: NA; v_gene: TRBV3-1; j_gene: TRBJ2-7; d_gene: NA
CDR3nt: TGCGCCAGCAGCTTTCTGACGGGACGAAGGGAGGGAGATACGCAGTATTTT; CDR3aa: CASSFLTGRREGDTQYF; abundance: NA; v_gene: TRBV5-1; j_gene: TRBJ2-3; d_gene: TRBD2
CDR3nt: TGCAGCGTTGCGAGGGACCTTTGGGGTACGCAGTATTTT; CDR3aa: CSVARDLWGTQYF; abundance: NA; v_gene: TRBV29-1; j_gene: TRBJ2-3; d_gene: NA
CDR3nt: TGTGCCAGCGGCCCCAATACCGGACAGGGGCGAGGGGAGCAGTTCTTC; CDR3aa: CASGPNTGQGRGEQFF; abundance: NA; v_gene: TRBV7-3; j_gene: TRBJ2-1; d_gene: TRBD1
CDR3nt: TGCAGTGCTAGAGAACGGACAGGGGGCTTTGTCAATCAGCCCCAGCATTTT; CDR3aa: CSARERTGGFVNQPQHF; abundance: once; v_gene: TRBV20-1; j_gene: TRBJ1-5; d_gene: TRBD1
CDR3nt: TGTGCCAGCAGCCATGGACAGGGTGTCCAGCCCCAGCATTTT; CDR3aa: CASSHGQGVQPQHF; abundance: NA; v_gene: TRBV7-2; j_gene: TRBJ1-5; d_gene: TRBD1
CDR3nt: TGTGCCAGCAGTGAAGCGGGAGGTTCCTACAATGAGCAGTTCTTC; CDR3aa: CASSEAGGSYNEQFF; abundance: NA; v_gene: TRBV6-4; j_gene: TRBJ2-1; d_gene: TRBD2
CDR3nt: TGTGCCAGCAGCCCGATCTCGAGCTCCTACGAGCAGTACTTC; CDR3aa: CASSPISSSYEQYF; abundance: NA; v_gene: TRBV7-2; j_gene: TRBJ2-7; d_gene: NA
CDR3nt: TGTGCCAGCAGACATTGGGACGGGAGGGACCACGAGCAGTACTTC; CDR3aa: CASRHWDGRDHEQYF; abundance: NA; v_gene: TRBV28; j_gene: TRBJ2-7; d_gene: TRBD2
CDR3nt: TGTGCCAGCTCACCACCGGACCTCCAAGAGACCCAGTACTTC; CDR3aa: CASSPPDLQETQYF; abundance: NA; v_gene: TRBV18; j_gene: TRBJ2-5; d_gene: NA
CDR3nt: TGTGCCAGCCAGGGGGGCCGGGATCAGCCCCAGCATTTT; CDR3aa: CASQGGRDQPQHF; abundance: NA; v_gene: TRBV6-5; j_gene: TRBJ1-5; d_gene: TRBD1
CDR3nt: TGTGCCAGCGGGTTAGGGACAGGGACTTCTAACTATGGCTACACCTTC; CDR3aa: CASGLGTGTSNYGYTF; abundance: NA; v_gene: TRBV7-6; j_gene: TRBJ1-2; d_gene: TRBD1
CDR3nt: TGCGCCAGCAGCTTGGACACCGTTCGCTCCTACGAGCAGTACTTC; CDR3aa: CASSLDTVRSYEQYF; abundance: NA; v_gene: TRBV5-1; j_gene: TRBJ2-7; d_gene: NA
CDR3nt: TGTGCCACCAGCAGGGCCCAGGGGGCCCAAGAGACCCAGTACTTC; CDR3aa: CATSRAQGAQETQYF; abundance: NA; v_gene: TRBV15; j_gene: TRBJ2-5; d_gene: TRBD1
CDR3nt: TGCAGCGCGACAGGGGAAAACACTGAAGCTTTCTTT; CDR3aa: CSATGENTEAFF; abundance: few; v_gene: TRBV29-1; j_gene: TRBJ1-1; d_gene: TRBD1
CDR3nt: TGTGCCAGCAGCGTAGGGGAAAGGGCTCGGGAAAAACTGTTTTTT; CDR3aa: CASSVGERAREKLFF; abundance: NA; v_gene: TRBV9; j_gene: TRBJ1-4; d_gene: NA
CDR3nt: TGTGCCAGCAGCAGCCGGGACAGAAGAAACATTCAGTACTTC; CDR3aa: CASSSRDRRNIQYF; abundance: NA; v_gene: TRBV7-9; j_gene: TRBJ2-4; d_gene: TRBD1
CDR3nt: TGTGCCAGCAGCTTTGGCGGGGTCCAAGAGACCCAGTACTTC; CDR3aa: CASSFGGVQETQYF; abundance: NA; v_gene: TRBV7-9; j_gene: TRBJ2-5; d_gene: NA
CDR3nt: TGCGCCAGCAGCCAGGGGGTGACTAGCGGGAGAAGTAGGGAGCAGTACTTC; CDR3aa: CASSQGVTSGRSREQYF; abundance: few; v_gene: TRBV4-3; j_gene: TRBJ2-5; d_gene: TRBD2
CDR3nt: TGTGCCAGCAGCCGCCGGACTAGCGGGGGCCTAGCCAAAAACATTCAGTACTTC; CDR3aa: CASSRRTSGGLAKNIQYF; abundance: NA; v_gene: TRBV5-4; j_gene: TRBJ2-4; d_gene: TRBD2
CDR3nt: TGTGCCAGCAGCTTAAAGCAAGTGAACACTGAAGCTTTCTTT; CDR3aa: CASSLKQVNTEAFF; abundance: NA; v_gene: TRBV7-9; j_gene: TRBJ1-1; d_gene: NA
CDR3nt: TGTGCCAGCAGTGAGACAGGGACTCAGTACTTC; CDR3aa: CASSETGTQYF; abundance: many; v_gene: TRBV6-2/TRBV6-3; j_gene: TRBJ2-4; d_gene: TRBD1
CDR3nt: TGCAGTGCTAGGCCGGACATCTTCCAAGAGACCCAGTACTTC; CDR3aa: CSARPDIFQETQYF; abundance: NA; v_gene: TRBV20-1; j_gene: TRBJ2-5; d_gene: NA
CDR3nt: TGTGCCAGCAGCCCAGGGTCTCACTACAATGAGCAGTTCTTC; CDR3aa: CASSPGSHYNEQFF; abundance: few; v_gene: TRBV14; j_gene: TRBJ2-1; d_gene: NA
CDR3nt: TGCAGTGCTATGACAGATAGCAATCAGCCCCAGCATTTT; CDR3aa: CSAMTDSNQPQHF; abundance: once; v_gene: TRBV20-1; j_gene: TRBJ1-5; d_gene: NA
CDR3nt: TGTGCCAGCATCGGACTGTGGAACACTGAAGCTTTCTTT; CDR3aa: CASIGLWNTEAFF; abundance: NA; v_gene: TRBV27; j_gene: TRBJ1-1; d_gene: NA
CDR3nt: TGTGCCAGCAGCATAAGGGATCCGCCGTACGAGCAGTACTTC; CDR3aa: CASSIRDPPYEQYF; abundance: NA; v_gene: TRBV7-3; j_gene: TRBJ2-7; d_gene: NA
CDR3nt: TGCAGTGCTAGAGATGGGACTAGCGAGAAAGAGACCCAGTACTTC; CDR3aa: CSARDGTSEKETQYF; abundance: few; v_gene: TRBV20-1; j_gene: TRBJ2-5; d_gene: TRBD2